These 9 T cell receptor beta chains originate from one sample sequenced in a study of blood T cell repertoires in COVID-19. Profiling relied on immunoSEQ multiplex PCR, and the TCRdb table lists in-frame clones only, not all of them. The table records about 130,000 clones, approximately 88% of them present only once. The specimen sequenced was peripheral blood. These TCRs come from a woman aged 25 to 39 who had recovered from COVID-19.

The V and J genes are TRBV9 and TRBJ2-1; TRBD2 is a possible D gene (5 bases). Germline loops: CDR1 SGDLS, CDR2 YYNGEE. Trimming took 1 base from V and 4 from J, leaving 12 bases between them. This CDR3 has 15 residues. CDR3 residues: CASSVNDSDYNEQFF. For the CDR3, the DNA is TGTGCCAGCAGCGTAAATGATAGCGATTACAATGAGCAGTTCTTC.

The V call is TRBV30, the J call TRBJ2-7, with unresolved D. Trimming shortened V by 0 bases and J by 0 bases, and 3 bases separated the two germline ends. The CDR3 runs to 12 residues. Germline V gives CDR1 GTSNPN, CDR2 SVGIG (reference sequence). The CDR3 nucleotides read TGTGCCTGGAGTGTACTCTCCTACGAGCAGTACTTC. Translating gives CAWSVLSYEQYF.

The chain combines TRBV28 with TRBJ2-7; 7 bases are a match to TRBD1. CDR3 size: 17 residues. Germline V gives CDR1 MDHEN, CDR2 SYDVKM. J was trimmed by 0 bases and V by 2 bases; bases with no gene match: 10. The CDR3 DNA sequence: TGTGCCAGCAGTTTAATCATGGGACAGAGCAACTCCTACGAGCAGTACTTC. Translating gives CASSLIMGQSNSYEQYF.

This rearrangement joins TRBV7-2 to TRBJ1-1; D not resolved. V shed 5 bases and J shed 5 bases, with 18 bases lying between them. Germline values: CDR1 SGHTA, CDR2 FQGNSA. This CDR3 has 15 amino acids. The CDR3 region has the DNA TGTGCCAGCAGCCTACCTGGTGTGGGCGGGACTGAAGCTTTCTTT. Its protein is CASSLPGVGGTEAFF.

The rearrangement joins TRBV11-2 to TRBJ2-1; 8 bases match TRBD2. Losses at the gene ends were 5 bases for V and 9 bases for J; bases not matched to a gene: 15. The CDR3 runs 16 residues. Looked up from germline, CDR1 is SGHAT and CDR2 is FQNNGV. CDR3 DNA sequence: TGTGCCAGCAGCGCACTGACTAGCGCGCGTGCCACTGAGCAGTTCTTC. The encoded protein is CASSALTSARATEQFF.

The chain is built from TRBV4-2 and TRBJ1-6, with 7 bases matching TRBD1. V shed 0 bases, J shed 13 bases, and the junction held 12 bases outside the gene matches. Germline assignment: CDR1 LGHNA and CDR2 YNFKEQ. The CDR3 is 16 residues long. CDR3 region: CASSQDRTGPLAPLHF. The DNA of the CDR3 is TGTGCCAGCAGCCAAGATAGGACAGGCCCCTTAGCTCCCCTCCACTTT.

The chain joins TRBV18 to TRBJ2-7, with D tentatively TRBD2 (6 bases). Trimming took off 2 bases at V and 7 bases at J, with 18 bases between the two ends. The CDR3 length is 15 residues. Germline V gives CDR1 KGHSH, CDR2 LQKENI. The CDR3 coding sequence is TGTGCCAGCTCACCAACCGGGACTGAGACGAGGGAGCAGTACTTC. Its translation: CASSPTGTETREQYF. The full variable domain, rest sourced from reference TRBV18 and TRBJ2-7, is NAGVMQNPRHLVRRRGQEARLRCSPMKGHSHVYWYRQLPEEGLKFMVYLQKENIIDESGMPKERFSAEFPKEGPSILRIQQVVRGDSAAYFCASSPTGTETREQYFGPGTRLTVT.

The rearrangement links TRBV10-3 to TRBJ1-1; D is possibly TRBD1 (6 bases). Germline-derived CDR1 and CDR2 are ENHRY and SYGVKD. This CDR3 has 13 amino acids. Between the trimmed V and J ends, which lost 10 bases and 1 base, there was a span of 13 bases. This CDR3 reads CATTGQPNTEAFF. The DNA for the CDR3 is TGTGCCACCACGGGACAACCGAACACTGAAGCTTTCTTT.

The J gene is TRBJ1-1, the V gene TRBV18; 11 bases fit TRBD1. J gave up 6 bases and V 3 bases, and 6 bases lay outside the gene matches. Germline loops: CDR1 KGHSH, CDR2 LQKENI. The CDR3 loop spans 15 amino acids. CDR3 sequence reads: CASSPLDRGPAEAFF. The DNA of the CDR3 is TGTGCCAGCTCACCTCTGGACAGGGGGCCCGCTGAAGCTTTCTTT.